The clone carrying this T cell receptor beta chain was seen only a few times. Antigen unknown. Germline CDR1 and CDR2: MDHEN and SYDVKM. V lost 2 bases and J 3 bases, leaving 11 bases between the germline ends. This CDR3 contains 15 residues. The data were obtained in a study of T cell repertoires in cytomegalovirus infection. Study-level information: Both a matching HLA type and CMV infection were indicated by public TCR beta signatures.

TCRdb reanalysed the reads using MiXCR and keeps one entry per CDR3 protein. The profile shows roughly 300,000 distinct CDR3 sequences, approximately 9.5% of them singletons. Study outcomes and limitations: Predominance within the ex vivo response was attributable to HLA-C-restricted CMV-specific TCR beta clonotypes. Identification of carriers of CMV plus the relevant HLA was achieved through cumulative public TCR beta family frequency.

The sample comprised PBMCs. The sequence was collected from a human donor in good health (CMV status not recorded). Some clones in this sample may be carry-over from other donors' samples. The gene calls are TRBV28 and TRBJ1-5; a possible D gene is TRBD1 (5 bases). The CDR3 region has the DNA TGTGCCAGCAGTTTAACCCGACAGCCCAATCAGCCCCAGCATTTT. This encodes CASSLTRQPNQPQHF.